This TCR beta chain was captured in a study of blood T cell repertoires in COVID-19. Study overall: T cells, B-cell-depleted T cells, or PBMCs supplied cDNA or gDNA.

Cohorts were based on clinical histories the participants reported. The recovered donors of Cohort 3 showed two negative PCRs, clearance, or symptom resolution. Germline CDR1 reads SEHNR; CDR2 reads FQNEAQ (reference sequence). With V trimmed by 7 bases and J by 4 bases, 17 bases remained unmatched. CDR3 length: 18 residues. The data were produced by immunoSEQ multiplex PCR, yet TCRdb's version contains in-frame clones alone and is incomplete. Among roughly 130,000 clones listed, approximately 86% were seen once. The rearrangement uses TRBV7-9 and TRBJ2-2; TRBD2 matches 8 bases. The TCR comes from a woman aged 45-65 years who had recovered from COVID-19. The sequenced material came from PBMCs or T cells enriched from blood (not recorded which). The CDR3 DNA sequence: TGTGCCAGCATCGTCCCCTCGGGGGGGGCAGTTGGCACCGGGGAGCTGTTTTTT. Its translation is CASIVPSGGAVGTGELFF. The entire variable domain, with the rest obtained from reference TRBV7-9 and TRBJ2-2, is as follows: DTGVSQNPRHKITKRGQNVTFRCDPISEHNRLYWYRQTLGQGPEFLTYFQNEAQLEKSRLLSDRFSAERPKGSFSTLEIQRTEQGDSAMYLCASIVPSGGAVGTGELFFGEGSRLTVL.